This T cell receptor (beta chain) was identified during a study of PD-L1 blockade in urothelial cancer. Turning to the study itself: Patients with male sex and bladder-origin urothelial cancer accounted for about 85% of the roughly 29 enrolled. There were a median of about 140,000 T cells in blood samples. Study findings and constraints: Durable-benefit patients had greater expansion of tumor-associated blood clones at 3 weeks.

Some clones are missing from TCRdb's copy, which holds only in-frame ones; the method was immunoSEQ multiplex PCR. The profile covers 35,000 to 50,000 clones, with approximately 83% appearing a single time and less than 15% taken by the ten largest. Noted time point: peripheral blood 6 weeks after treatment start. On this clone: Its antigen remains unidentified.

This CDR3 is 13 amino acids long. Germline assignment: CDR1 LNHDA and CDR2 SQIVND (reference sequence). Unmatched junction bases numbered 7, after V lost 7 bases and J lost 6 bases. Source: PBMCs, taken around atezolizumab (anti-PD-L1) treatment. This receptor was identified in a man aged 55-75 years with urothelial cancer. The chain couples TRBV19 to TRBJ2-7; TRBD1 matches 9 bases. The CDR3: CASKGTGSIEQYF. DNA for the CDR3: TGTGCCAGTAAGGGGACAGGGTCCATCGAGCAGTACTTC.